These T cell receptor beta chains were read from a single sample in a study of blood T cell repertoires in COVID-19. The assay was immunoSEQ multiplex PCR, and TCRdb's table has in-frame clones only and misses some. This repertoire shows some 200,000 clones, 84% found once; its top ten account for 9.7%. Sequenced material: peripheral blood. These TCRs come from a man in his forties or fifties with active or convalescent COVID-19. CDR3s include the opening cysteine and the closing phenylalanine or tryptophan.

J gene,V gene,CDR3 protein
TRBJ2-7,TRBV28,CASTAGRQGTYEQYF
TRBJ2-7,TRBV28,CASSPWTVLTYEQYF
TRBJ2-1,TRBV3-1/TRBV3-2,CASSQRWRTSLYNEQFF
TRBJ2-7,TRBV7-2,CASSLETGSSYEQYF
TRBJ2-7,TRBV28,CASRDTGSSEQYF
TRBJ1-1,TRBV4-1,CASSLQSDRGEAFF
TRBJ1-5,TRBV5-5,CASMDRESNQPQHF
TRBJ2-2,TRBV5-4,CASSLWGLNTGELFF
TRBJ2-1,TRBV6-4,CASSASPYTTGRLHVSYNEQFF
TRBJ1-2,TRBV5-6,CASSLLAGGPLRGYTF
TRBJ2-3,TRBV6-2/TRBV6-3,CASSLLGGAVADTQYF
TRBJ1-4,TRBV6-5,CASSYFNNEKLFF
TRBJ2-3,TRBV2,CASSGFSGTTLTDTQYF
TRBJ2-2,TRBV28,CASMTGNTGELFF
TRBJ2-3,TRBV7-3,CASSRPEREAFTDTQYF
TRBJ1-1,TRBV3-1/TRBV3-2,CASSRRSEAFF
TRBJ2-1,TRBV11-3,CASSFRPGDEQFF
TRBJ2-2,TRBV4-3,CASSQRAAPNTGELFF
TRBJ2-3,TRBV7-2,CASSLVRVADDTDTQYF
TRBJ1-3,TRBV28,CASSLRYSGNTIYF
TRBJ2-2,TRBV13,CASSLGLAGANTGELFF
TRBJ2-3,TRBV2,CASSGPTSGGAQDTQYF
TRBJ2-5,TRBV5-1,CASSLNRETQYF
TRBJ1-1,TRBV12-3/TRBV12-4,CASRPQGAAEAFF
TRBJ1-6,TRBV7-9,CASSPSGGQGNSPLHF
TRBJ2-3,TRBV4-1,CASSSTPGLAWYF
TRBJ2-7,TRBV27,CASSGLAGGQYF
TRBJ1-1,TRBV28,CASSSSGLNTEAFF
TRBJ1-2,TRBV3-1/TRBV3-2,CASSQTRGLYGYTF
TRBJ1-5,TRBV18,CASSPPYRGNQPQHF
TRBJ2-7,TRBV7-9,CASSFDRAEQYF
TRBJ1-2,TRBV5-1,CASSASIANYGYTF
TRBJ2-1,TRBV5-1,CASSLGQGAGEQFF
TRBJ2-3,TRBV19,CASSGGGGADTQYF
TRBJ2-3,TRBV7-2,CASSSQGAVLDTQYF
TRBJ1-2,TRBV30,CAWWGQSNYGYTF
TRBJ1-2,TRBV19,CASSTGQGAYGYTF
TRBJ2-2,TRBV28,CASKAGGIAGELFF
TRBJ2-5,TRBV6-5,CASSRRPEETQYF
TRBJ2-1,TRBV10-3,CAISDARSHVNEQFF
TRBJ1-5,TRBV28,CASSFPIGQPQHF
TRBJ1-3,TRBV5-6,CASSPTGGSGNTIYF
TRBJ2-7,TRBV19,CASSMGAGETYEQYF
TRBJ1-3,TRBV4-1,CASSQVELAGNTIYF
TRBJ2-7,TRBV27,CASSSGQGDEQYF
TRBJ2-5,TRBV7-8,CASSLGGGRARETQYF
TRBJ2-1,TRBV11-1,CASSFQTSGIGNEQFF
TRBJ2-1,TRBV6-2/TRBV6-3,CASSYSNYNEQFF
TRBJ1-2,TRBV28,CASSYTNYGYTF
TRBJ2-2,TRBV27,CASSSWPPGELFF
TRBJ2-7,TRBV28,CASSQIGLELSYEQYF
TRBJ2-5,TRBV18,CASSGQRRETQYF